Listed below are T cell receptor beta chains from one sample, sequenced in a study of blood T cell repertoires in COVID-19. Only in-frame clones appear in the TCRdb table, and some are missing; sequencing was by immunoSEQ multiplex PCR. The table lists some 150,000 clones, 88% of them singletons. The sequenced material came from peripheral blood. The receptors come from a middle-aged man with active or convalescent COVID-19. Both conserved end residues are part of each CDR3. The order of the fields is V gene, clone size, J gene, D gene, CDR3 DNA, CDR3 protein. A D gene is named only where the DNA matches it firmly. Some rows have no size entry. The others give once, few or many, or a class for an expanded clone.

TRBV5-1	.	TRBJ2-1	TRBD2	TGCGCCAGCAGCTTGGGGGCCGGGACTAGCGGGGGAAGCTCCTACAATGAGCAGTTCTTC	CASSLGAGTSGGSSYNEQFF
TRBV21-1	.	TRBJ2-1	.	TGTGCCAGCAGCAAGGAGAGGACTAGCCGGACGTCGGTGCACGATGAGCAGTTCTTC	CASSKERTSRTSVHDEQFF
TRBV19	once	TRBJ2-1	TRBD2	TGTGCCAGTAGTAGCGCGGGAGGGCTCAATGAGCAGTTCTTC	CASSSAGGLNEQFF
TRBV6-1	.	TRBJ2-1	.	TGTGCCAGCAGTGACGTAGCGGTAAGGTACAATGAGCAGTTCTTC	CASSDVAVRYNEQFF
TRBV7-8	.	TRBJ2-7	TRBD2	TGTGCCAGCAGCTTAGAACGGACTAGCGCCTTAATTGGGCAGTACTTC	CASSLERTSALIGQYF
TRBV7-9	.	TRBJ2-7	TRBD1	TGTGCCAGCAGCTTCGGACAGGGGGCCCGATTGAGGGAGCAGTACTTC	CASSFGQGARLREQYF
TRBV5-1	many	TRBJ2-7	.	TGCGCCAGCAGGGCCCAGCTGACTTACGAGCAGTACTTC	CASRAQLTYEQYF
TRBV6-6	.	TRBJ2-7	.	TGTGCCAGCAGACCACCGGGGGAATTCTACGAGCAGTACTTC	CASRPPGEFYEQYF
TRBV4-2	.	TRBJ2-7	TRBD1	TGTGCCAGCAGCCCGGGACAGGGAGTCTACGAGCAGTACTTC	CASSPGQGVYEQYF
TRBV7-8	.	TRBJ1-2	.	TGTGCCAGCAGCCCTAGTGAGATTACTAACTATGGCTACACCTTC	CASSPSEITNYGYTF
TRBV7-9	.	TRBJ1-1	TRBD1	TGTGCCAGCAGCTTCCGACAGGGCAGGGCGAAGGACACTGAAGCTTTCTTT	CASSFRQGRAKDTEAFF
TRBV6-5	once	TRBJ1-5	TRBD1	TGTGCCAGCAGTCCCCGGACAGGTCAAGGGCCCCAGCATTTT	CASSPRTGQGPQHF
TRBV9	.	TRBJ2-5	TRBD2	TGTGCCAGCAGCGGGGGCCCTAGCGGGGGCCAAGAGACCCAGTACTTC	CASSGGPSGGQETQYF
TRBV6-5	once	TRBJ1-5	TRBD1	TGTGCCAGCAGAGGACAGGGTAGCAATCAGCCCCAGCATTTT	CASRGQGSNQPQHF
TRBV3-1/TRBV3-2	.	TRBJ1-2	.	TGTGCCAGCAGCACTCGCTTGGGACACAACTATGGCTACACCTTC	CASSTRLGHNYGYTF
TRBV9	.	TRBJ2-7	.	TGTGCCAGCAGCGTAGGCCAGGGGCTAACCTACGAGCAGTACTTC	CASSVGQGLTYEQYF
TRBV6-2/TRBV6-3	.	TRBJ2-7	TRBD1	TGTGCCAGCAGCCCCGGGACAGGGGTCACCTACGAGCAGTACTTC	CASSPGTGVTYEQYF
TRBV6-5	.	TRBJ1-2	.	TGTGCCTCTCGGGGGGGCAGGCTGAGCGGCTACACCTTC	CASRGGRLSGYTF
TRBV6-5	.	TRBJ1-5	.	TGTGCCAGCAGTTATAGCCACAATCAGCCCCAGCATTTT	CASSYSHNQPQHF
TRBV15	.	TRBJ1-6	TRBD1	TGTGCCACCAGCAGCACGACAGGGGGCTATAATTCACCCCTCCACTTT	CATSSTTGGYNSPLHF
TRBV11-3	.	TRBJ2-3	.	TGTGCCAGCAGCTTAGGTCCAGGGACAGATACGCAGTATTTT	CASSLGPGTDTQYF
TRBV4-3	.	TRBJ1-5	.	TGCGCCAGCAGCCGGACAGCTTATAGCAATCAGCCCCAGCATTTT	CASSRTAYSNQPQHF
TRBV29-1	few	TRBJ1-2	TRBD1	TGCAGCGCCAACGCAGGGACAGGGGGCGCAGGCGACTATGGCTACACCTTC	CSANAGTGGAGDYGYTF
TRBV7-3	.	TRBJ2-1	TRBD1	TGTGCCAGCAGCTCCGGGACAGGGCGTCCGGGTGAGCAGTTCTTC	CASSSGTGRPGEQFF
TRBV28	.	TRBJ2-5	.	TGTGCCAGCAAGAAAAACTCGAGGACCCAGTACTTC	CASKKNSRTQYF
TRBV19	.	TRBJ2-2	TRBD1	TGTGCCAGTAGTACGGGACAGCAGAACACCGGGGAGCTGTTTTTT	CASSTGQQNTGELFF
TRBV7-9	.	TRBJ2-1	.	TGTGCCAGCAGCTCGCCCCTAGGGAGCTCCTACAATGAGCAGTTCTTC	CASSSPLGSSYNEQFF
TRBV28	once	TRBJ1-5	TRBD1	TGTGCCAGCAGTCCTCTTCGGGGACAGTCCCAGCATTTT	CASSPLRGQSQHF
TRBV15	few	TRBJ2-7	.	TGTGCCACCAGAGAGTGGACACGGCGATCCTACGAGCAGTACTTC	CATREWTRRSYEQYF
TRBV6-5	.	TRBJ1-5	TRBD1	TGTGCCGGCGGACAGGCTCGAGGAAGTCAGCCCCAGCATTTT	CAGGQARGSQPQHF
TRBV28	.	TRBJ1-1	TRBD1	TGTGCCAGCAGGTCCCCAGGGGGCACTGAAGCTTTCTTT	CASRSPGGTEAFF
TRBV7-9	.	TRBJ1-1	TRBD1	TGTGCCAGCAGCTTAGGGGACAGGGTCAGCACTGAAGCTTTCTTT	CASSLGDRVSTEAFF
TRBV19	.	TRBJ1-5	TRBD1	TGTGCCAGTAGGCACAGGGGCCTATCCAATCAGCCCCAGCATTTT	CASRHRGLSNQPQHF
TRBV5-1	.	TRBJ2-7	TRBD1	TGCGCCAGCAGCCCCCGGGACAGGACCTACGAGCAGTACTTC	CASSPRDRTYEQYF
TRBV5-8	once	TRBJ2-3	TRBD2	TGTGCCAGCAGCCGCCGCGGGGGTCTCAGGACAGATACGCAGTATTTT	CASSRRGGLRTDTQYF
TRBV19	.	TRBJ2-6	TRBD2	TGTGCCAGTAGTGCCCGACTAGCGGCATCCTCTGGGGCCAACGTCCTGACTTTC	CASSARLAASSGANVLTF
TRBV19	.	TRBJ1-3	.	TGTGCCAGTAGTCTAAGGGGACTACGAATCTCTGGAAACACCATATATTTT	CASSLRGLRISGNTIYF